Sequencing of this T cell receptor beta chain was carried out in a study of shared clonotypes between healthy human individuals. Study as a whole: With ages of 18 to 49, the donors were a couple of women and a few men. Study observations and caveats: Read depth was anticipated to influence clonotype sharing among donors. Despite large depth, rarefaction showed incomplete sorted-subset sequencing.

The assay was immunoSEQ multiplex PCR, and TCRdb's table has in-frame clones only and misses some. The sample contains some 660,000 clones, around four fifths of which appear only once. Trimming cost V 3 bases and J 10 bases, with 16 bases left between them. Germline lookup yields CDR1 SQVTM and CDR2 ANQGSEA. The CDR3 sequence is 13 residues long. To note about this clone: No antigen is known for it.

A CD45RA-negative memory subset and a CD45RA+ naive subset were separated from the CD4+ cells. The V call is TRBV29-1, the J call TRBJ2-4; the D gene could be TRBD1 or TRBD2 (5 bases each). This TCR derives from a woman aged 25 to 39 in good health. The sample taken for sequencing was memory CD4+ T cells sorted from blood. Subset denoted: CD45RA-negative fraction. DNA for the CDR3: TGCAGCGTTGAGGGCGGGCGGAAGGGGATTCAGTACTTC. It encodes CSVEGGRKGIQYF.